At least ten counts were recorded for the clone carrying this TCR beta chain. Antigen unknown. This specimen comes from a study of T cells in Graves' hyperthyroidism and ophthalmopathy. Across the whole study: The initial diagnosis was the point when peripheral blood was collected, ahead of any treatment.

Researchers amplified the TCR beta CDR3 regions from RNA transcripts. RT-PCR in the first round (using the HTBI primer set) targeted the TCR CDR3. MiXCR, applied by TCRdb to the multiplex PCR reads, yields one record per CDR3 protein. The data contain some 530,000 distinct CDR3 sequences, under 25% of them seen just once; the ten biggest clones take up under 55%. The CDR3 length is 16 residues. Germline assignment: CDR1 SGHTA and CDR2 FQGNSA. Trimming removed 1 base from V and 8 bases from J, with 18 bases in between. General study results and limits: From stable hyperthyroidism, ophthalmopathy was set apart by a 13 V-J model.

V usage is TRBV7-2 and J usage is TRBJ2-1; D is ambiguous. This TCR was recovered from a woman between 65 and 79 years old with Graves' ophthalmopathy. The specimen was blood. The CDR3 region has the DNA TGTGCCAGCAGCTTAGGGCTCGTCCGACCGACGGATGAGCAGTTCTTC. It translates to CASSLGLVRPTDEQFF.